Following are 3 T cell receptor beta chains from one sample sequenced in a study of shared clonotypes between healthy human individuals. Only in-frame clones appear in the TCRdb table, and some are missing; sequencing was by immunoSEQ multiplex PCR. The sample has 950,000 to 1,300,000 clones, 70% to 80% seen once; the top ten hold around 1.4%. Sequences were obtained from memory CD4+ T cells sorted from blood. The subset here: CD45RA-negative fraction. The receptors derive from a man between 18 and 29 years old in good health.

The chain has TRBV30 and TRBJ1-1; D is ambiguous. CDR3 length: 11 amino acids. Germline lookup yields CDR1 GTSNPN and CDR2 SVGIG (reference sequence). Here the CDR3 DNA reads TGTTACGGATTTGGGGACACTGAAGCTTTCTTT. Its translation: CYGFGDTEAFF.

The CDR3 region has the DNA TGTGCCAGCAGCGTAGGTAGCGGGAGGGGCAATGAGCAGTTCTTC. Translation: CASSVGSGRGNEQFF. V is TRBV9 and J is TRBJ2-1, with TRBD2 matching 11 bases. This CDR3 contains 15 residues. V was clipped by 0 bases and J by 6 bases; unmatched bases: 2. Germline loops: CDR1 SGDLS, CDR2 YYNGEE.

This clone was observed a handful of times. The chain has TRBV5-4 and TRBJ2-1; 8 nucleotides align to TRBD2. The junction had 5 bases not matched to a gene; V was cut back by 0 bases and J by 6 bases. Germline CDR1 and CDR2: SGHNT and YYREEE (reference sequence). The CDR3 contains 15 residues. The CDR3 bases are TGTGCCAGCAGCTTGGACGGGGGGGCCGGCAATGAGCAGTTCTTC. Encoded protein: CASSLDGGAGNEQFF.